The T cell receptor (beta chain) described here comes from a study of cytotoxic CD8 clonotypes in ibrutinib-treated CLL. Overall study: Partial responses numbered around 25 and complete responses 2; after a median about 68 months, roughly 14 stayed remitted and about twelve progressed.

Profiled with immunoSEQ multiplex PCR; TCRdb holds only in-frame clones, not every one. Of approximately 130,000 clones in the sample, approximately 80% were seen once. The germline gives CDR1 MNHEY, CDR2 SVGAGI. Trimming cost V 6 bases and J 3 bases; bases outside gene matches: 2. The CDR3 has 13 amino acids. Sequencing was performed on PBMCs, taken after 24 months of ibrutinib treatment. This TCR derives from a human donor with chronic lymphocytic leukemia. V gene TRBV6-5 combines with J gene TRBJ1-5; 7 bases line up with TRBD1. As DNA, the CDR3 is TGTGCCAGCAGACAGGGGACCAATCAGCCCCAGCATTTT. Its protein is CASRQGTNQPQHF.